The text below deals with one T cell receptor (beta chain). What it binds is unknown. Sequenced by immunoSEQ multiplex PCR; TCRdb stores in-frame clones only, minus some. The data contain about 220,000 clones, around nine tenths of them singletons. This entry belongs to a study of cytomegalovirus exposure and HLA in healthy donors. Study outcomes and limitations: Diagnosis of cytomegalovirus status made by the classifier reportedly showed high specificity and sensitivity. Generally TCR sequences proved uncommon, though certain public TCRs appeared in numerous donors.

V was cut by 5 bases and J by 5 bases, with 9 bases left in between. The CDR3 consists of 12 residues. Germline CDR1 is SGHAT and CDR2 is FQDESV (reference sequence). The rearrangement joins TRBV11-1 to TRBJ2-5; D is unclear. Sequences were obtained from PBMCs. This receptor was identified in a woman under 30 in good health and CMV-seronegative. As DNA, the CDR3 is TGTGCCAGCAGCCAGGTCCGGGAGACCCAGTACTTC. This sequence encodes CASSQVRETQYF.